Each of the 10 T cell receptor beta chains below was sequenced from the same sample in a study of blood T cells in healthy people across ages. Sample-barcoded 5' priming and a J-beta primer mix drove a second PCR of 7 to 11 cycles. TCRdb reprocessed the 5' RACE reads with MiXCR, giving one entry per CDR3 protein. There are about 670,000 distinct CDR3 sequences in the sample; over 40% occur only once, and about 32% lies in the top ten. The sequenced material came from blood. The origin of the receptors is a man of 80 years or more in good health.

This clonotype has at least ten counts. V usage is TRBV29-1 and J usage is TRBJ2-3; 8 bases line up with TRBD1. Germline V gene lookup returns CDR1 SQVTM and CDR2 ANQGSEA. The CDR3 is made up of 13 amino acids. Trimming took 7 bases from V and 5 from J; bases not matched to a gene: 8. The CDR3 DNA follows: TGCAGCGGAAACCAGGGGGCGCAAGATACGCAGTATTTT. It translates to CSGNQGAQDTQYF.

This clonotype was seen a handful of times. The chain's CDR3 is CSAPHRNYGYTF. The CDR3 coding sequence is TGCAGTGCCCCACACCGTAACTATGGCTACACCTTC. The rearrangement uses TRBV20-1 and TRBJ1-2; D ambiguous. This CDR3 region has 12 residues. CDR1 and CDR2 (germline): DFQATT, SNEGSKA (reference sequence). The ends were cut back, 6 bases at V and 1 base at J, with 9 bases in the middle.

CDR3 nucleotide sequence: TGTGCCAGCAGTGAAGGAGGGACAGGGGCTAACTATGGCTACACCTTC. It codes for CASSEGGTGANYGYTF. The gene calls are TRBV2 and TRBJ1-2; 10 nucleotides match TRBD1. Germline V gene lookup returns CDR1 SNHLY and CDR2 FYNNEI. Unmatched junction bases numbered 2, after V lost 1 base and J lost 0 bases. The length of the CDR3 is 16 residues.

This chain uses TRBV20-1 with TRBJ2-5; 9 bases agree with TRBD1. The length of the CDR3 is 16 residues. CDR1 is DFQATT and CDR2 is SNEGSKA in the germline V gene (reference sequence). Trimming took 0 bases from V and 4 from J; bases not matched to a gene: 9. CDR3 loop: CSARDPGQGPGETQYF. The CDR3 coding sequence is TGCAGTGCTAGAGATCCGGGACAGGGCCCGGGAGAGACCCAGTACTTC.

The V and J genes are TRBV7-2 and TRBJ2-5, with TRBD2 matching 12 bases. CDR1 SGHTA and CDR2 FQGNSA come from the germline V gene. The V and J ends lost 5 bases and 11 bases, in that order; junction bases with no gene match: 12. The length of the CDR3 is 15 residues. This CDR3 is CASSVTLAGGPEQYF. The CDR3, as DNA: TGTGCCAGCAGCGTAACGCTAGCGGGAGGGCCTGAGCAGTACTTC.

A word on this clonotype: One end of the junction fails to match germline, which may point to a read error. The chain uses TRBV6-4 and TRBJ1-2; no firm D call. The germline gives CDR1 MRHNA, CDR2 SNTAGT. This CDR3 has 13 residues. The CDR3 sequence: CVSSDSTGYGYTF. The CDR3 region has the DNA TGTGTCAGCAGTGATTCGACGGGTTATGGCTACACCTTC.

The table lists this clonotype with a few counts. This sequence joins TRBV3-1 and TRBJ2-2; 10 nucleotides agree with TRBD2. The ends lost 2 bases at V and 4 bases at J; junction bases unmatched: 10. CDR1 is LGHDT and CDR2 is YNNKEL in the germline V gene (reference sequence). The CDR3 has 18 amino acids. CDR3 coding DNA: TGTGCCAGCAGCCAAAACTCACTAGCGGGATATGCCACCGGGGAGCTGTTTTTT. Its protein is CASSQNSLAGYATGELFF.

The chain joins TRBV5-1 to TRBJ2-3; maybe TRBD2 (6 bases). Trimming took 0 bases from V and 2 from J, leaving 10 bases between them. Germline CDR1 reads SGHRS; CDR2 reads YFSETQ. CDR3 length: 15 amino acids. The CDR3 is CASSLVGGITDTQYF. In DNA form, the CDR3 reads TGCGCCAGCAGCTTGGTCGGCGGGATCACAGATACGCAGTATTTT. Full variable domain (remainder filled in from reference TRBV5-1 and TRBJ2-3): KAGVTQTPRYLIKTRGQQVTLSCSPISGHRSVSWYQQTPGQGLQFLFEYFSETQRNKGNFPGRFSGRQFSNSRSEMNVSTLELGDSALYLCASSLVGGITDTQYFGPGTRLTVL.

The rearrangement uses TRBV28 and TRBJ2-5; tentatively, D is TRBD2 (6 bases). The V and J ends lost 6 bases and 11 bases respectively, with 13 bases between them. The length of the CDR3 is 11 residues. Germline V gives CDR1 MDHEN, CDR2 SYDVKM. Here the CDR3 DNA reads TGTGCCAGCAGCTCAGCTCGGGAGCAGTACTTC. It specifies CASSSAREQYF.

The DNA for the CDR3 is TGTGCCAGCAGCTTAGTCTCACTAGCGGGAGGCCACGAGCAGTACTTC. Its protein product is CASSLVSLAGGHEQYF. The V and J genes are TRBV7-2 and TRBJ2-5; the match to TRBD2 covers 12 bases. The J call is in doubt because the DNA end fits TRBJ2-7 better. The V gene's germline CDR1 is SGHTA and CDR2 FQGNSA. This CDR3 comprises 16 residues.